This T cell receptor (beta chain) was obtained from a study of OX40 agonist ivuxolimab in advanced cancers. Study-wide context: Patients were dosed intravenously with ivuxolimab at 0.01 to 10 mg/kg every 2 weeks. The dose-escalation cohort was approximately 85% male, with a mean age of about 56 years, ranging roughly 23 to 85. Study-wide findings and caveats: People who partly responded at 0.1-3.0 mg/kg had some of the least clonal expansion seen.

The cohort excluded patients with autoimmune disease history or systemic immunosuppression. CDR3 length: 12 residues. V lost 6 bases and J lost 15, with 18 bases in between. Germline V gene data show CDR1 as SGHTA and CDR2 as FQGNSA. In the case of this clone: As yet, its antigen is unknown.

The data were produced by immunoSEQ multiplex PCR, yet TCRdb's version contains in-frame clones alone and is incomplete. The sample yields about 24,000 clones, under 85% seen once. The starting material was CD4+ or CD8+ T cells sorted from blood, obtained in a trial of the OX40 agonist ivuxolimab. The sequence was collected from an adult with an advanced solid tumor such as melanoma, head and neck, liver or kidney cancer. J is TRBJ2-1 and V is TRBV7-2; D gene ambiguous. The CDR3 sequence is CASSLMGRLRFF. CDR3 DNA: TGTGCCAGCAGTCTTATGGGCCGGCTCCGGTTCTTC.